Below are 22 T cell receptor beta chains sequenced from a single sample in a study of cytomegalovirus exposure and HLA in healthy donors. Vbeta (60) and Jbeta (13) primers were used in the PCR. Generated by immunoSEQ multiplex PCR, the TCRdb table keeps only in-frame clones and is missing some. The sample lists over 200,000 clones; about 83% were seen once. Input material: PBMCs. These receptors were collected from a human donor in good health.

CDR3 sequence (DNA): TGTGCCAGCAGCCGGGACTTCTACGAGCAGTACTTC. Its translation is CASSRDFYEQYF. The chain carries TRBV5-8 and TRBJ2-7; maybe TRBD2 (6 bases). The CDR3 is 12 amino acids. From germline, CDR1 is SGHTS and CDR2 YDEGEE. The V end lost 4 bases, the J end lost 3 bases, and 8 bases lay between the germline ends. The variable domain in full, with the rest retrieved from reference TRBV5-8 and TRBJ2-7, is EAGVTQSPTHLIKTRGQQATLRCSPISGHTSVYWYQQALGLGLQFLLWYDEGEERNRGNFPPRFSGRQFPNYSSELNVNALELEDSALYLCASSRDFYEQYFGPGTRLTVT.

The chain combines TRBV5-6 with TRBJ2-3, with D perhaps TRBD1 (6 bases). This CDR3 comprises 16 residues. The V and J ends lost 4 bases and 0 bases respectively, with 15 bases between them. In germline, CDR1 is SGHDT, CDR2 YYEEEE. CDR3 sequence (DNA): TGTGCCAGCAGCAATACAGGGTGGGGGAGCACAGATACGCAGTATTTT. It specifies CASSNTGWGSTDTQYF.

V and J are TRBV15 and TRBJ2-5; 8 positions agree with TRBD1. Germline CDR1 reads LNHNV; CDR2 reads YYDKDF (reference sequence). The CDR3 loop spans 16 amino acids. V shed 2 bases, J shed 4 bases, and the junction held 9 bases outside the gene matches. CDR3 DNA: TGTGCCACCAGCAGAAACAGGGGGTTCAATAGAGAGACCCAGTACTTC. Its protein is CATSRNRGFNRETQYF.

This clone has only a few counts. The chain carries TRBV25-1 and TRBJ2-7; TRBD2 is a possible D gene (5 bases). Trimming cost V 4 bases and J 2 bases, with 9 bases left between them. CDR1 and CDR2 (germline): MGHDK, SYGVNS. The CDR3 spans 13 residues. In DNA, the CDR3 is TGTGCCAGCAGTGCTGGGAGCCCCTACGAGCAGTACTTC. Protein product: CASSAGSPYEQYF.

The chain carries TRBV6-5 and TRBJ2-2; tentative D call: TRBD2 (6 bases). Trimming took off 6 bases at V and 3 bases at J, with 11 bases between the two ends. Germline V gene data show CDR1 as MNHEY and CDR2 as SVGAGI. The CDR3 has 14 residues. CDR3 bases: TGTGCCAGCAGGGTTAGCGGATACACCGGGGAGCTGTTTTTT. This translates into CASRVSGYTGELFF.

The chain links TRBV30 to TRBJ2-5, with 7 bases matching TRBD1. The CDR3 length is 13 residues. V gave up 4 bases and J gave up 1 base; unmatched junction bases: 3. CDR1 is GTSNPN, CDR2 SVGIG, per germline (reference sequence). The DNA of the CDR3 is TGTGCCTGGACAGGGGGAGTCCAAGAGACCCAGTACTTC. Its protein product is CAWTGGVQETQYF.

This chain uses TRBV7-2 with TRBJ2-1; TRBD2 matches 15 bases. In germline, CDR1 is SGHTA, CDR2 FQGNSA. V dropped 5 bases and J dropped 1; count of bases not matched to a gene: 6. The CDR3 sequence is 18 residues long. For the CDR3, the DNA is TGTGCCAGCAGCATGGGACTAGCGGGAGGTGGTTCCTACAATGAGCAGTTCTTC. Encoded protein: CASSMGLAGGGSYNEQFF.

Notes on this clone: An end of the junction differs from the germline gene, which may be a read error. Distinct nucleotide sequences in the sample also encode this CDR3. The CDR3 sequence: CSSSLGGDEQYF. CDR3 sequence (DNA): TGTTCCAGCAGCTTAGGCGGGGACGAGCAGTACTTC. The chain links TRBV7-9 to TRBJ2-7, with a weak D call TRBD2 (6 bases). The CDR3 loop spans 12 amino acids. In germline, CDR1 is SEHNR, CDR2 FQNEAQ (reference sequence).

V is TRBV2 and J is TRBJ2-6; weak D call: TRBD1 (5 bases). V lost 5 bases, J lost 4 bases, and 18 bases lay in between. Per germline, CDR1 SNHLY and CDR2 FYNNEI. The CDR3 has 17 residues. Written as DNA, the CDR3 is TGTGCCAGCAGTCTCCAGGGTTCAGGATCCGGGGCCAACGTCCTGACTTTC. Its protein product is CASSLQGSGSGANVLTF.

This sequence joins TRBV19 and TRBJ1-6; weak D call: TRBD1 (5 bases). The CDR3 is 15 residues long. V was trimmed by 3 bases and J by 9 bases, leaving 15 bases between them. Germline V lookup: CDR1 LNHDA, CDR2 SQIVND (reference sequence). The CDR3 protein is CASSIVSGKSSPLHF. In DNA, the CDR3 is TGTGCCAGTAGTATTGTCTCAGGGAAGAGTTCACCCCTCCACTTT.

V and J are TRBV7-2 and TRBJ2-1; 9 nucleotides line up with TRBD2. Losses at the gene ends were 1 base for V and 4 bases for J; bases not matched to a gene: 8. The CDR3 contains 17 residues. Germline values: CDR1 SGHTA, CDR2 FQGNSA. The CDR3 here is CASSLVGAGGKYNEQFF. CDR3 coding DNA: TGTGCCAGCAGCTTAGTGGGAGCGGGAGGAAAATACAATGAGCAGTTCTTC.

This chain uses TRBV9 with TRBJ2-2, with D possibly matching TRBD1 (6 bases). V was trimmed by 3 bases and J by 0 bases, leaving 12 bases between them. Germline lookup yields CDR1 SGDLS and CDR2 YYNGEE. This CDR3 has 16 residues. The CDR3 DNA is TGTGCCAGCAGCGCCCTGGGACATCCGAACACCGGGGAGCTGTTTTTT. It translates to CASSALGHPNTGELFF.

The rearrangement joins TRBV2 to TRBJ1-5; TRBD1 might be the D (6 bases). V was clipped by 2 bases and J by 4 bases, with 9 bases between them. The CDR3 has 14 residues. Germline V gene data show CDR1 as SNHLY and CDR2 as FYNNEI. The CDR3 protein is CASSETGTNQPQHF. In DNA form, the CDR3 reads TGTGCCAGCAGTGAAACAGGGACAAATCAGCCCCAGCATTTT.

V and J are TRBV18 and TRBJ1-3; tentative D call: TRBD1 (6 bases). Trimming took 6 bases from V and 1 from J, leaving 7 bases between them. This CDR3 is 13 amino acids long. Germline values: CDR1 KGHSH, CDR2 LQKENI. The CDR3 loop is CASSQGSGNTIYF. In nucleotides, the CDR3 is TGTGCCAGCTCTCAGGGGTCTGGAAACACCATATATTTT.

V and J are TRBV9 and TRBJ2-7; D is undetermined. Trimming removed 0 bases at V and 2 bases at J, with 12 bases between. The CDR3 has 15 residues. Germline assignment: CDR1 SGDLS and CDR2 YYNGEE. The CDR3 bases are TGTGCCAGCAGCGTAGCTCCGAGTGATCCCTACGAGCAGTACTTC. It codes for CASSVAPSDPYEQYF. The complete variable domain, with remaining parts taken from reference TRBV9 and TRBJ2-7, reads DSGVTQTPKHLITATGQRVTLRCSPRSGDLSVYWYQQSLDQGLQFLIQYYNGEERAKGNILERFSAQQFPDLHSELNLSSLELGDSALYFCASSVAPSDPYEQYFGPGTRLTVT.

The rearrangement links TRBV11-1 to TRBJ2-2; D possibly corresponds to TRBD1 (5 bases). V was cut by 3 bases and J by 6 bases, with 17 bases left in between. From germline, CDR1 is SGHAT and CDR2 FQDESV (reference sequence). The CDR3 loop spans 16 amino acids. CDR3: CASSFNGWEGAGELFF. The CDR3 DNA reads as TGTGCCAGCAGCTTTAATGGTTGGGAAGGGGCCGGGGAGCTGTTTTTT.

The J gene is TRBJ2-7, the V gene TRBV7-2; TRBD2 aligns across 10 bases. There are 15 residues in the CDR3. The germline V gene encodes CDR1 SGHTA and CDR2 FQGNSA. The V and J ends lost 0 bases and 2 bases, in that order; junction bases with no gene match: 1. CDR3 nucleotides: TGTGCCAGCAGCTTAGCTAGCGGGAGGACCTACGAGCAGTACTTC. Protein sequence: CASSLASGRTYEQYF.

This chain links TRBV5-1 with TRBJ1-3; weak D call: TRBD1 (5 bases). Trimming took 4 bases from V and 0 from J, leaving 14 bases between them. The CDR3 sequence is 16 residues long. CDR1 and CDR2 (germline): SGHRS, YFSETQ. The CDR3 coding sequence is TGCGCCAGCAGCCTCGGGGGACGGTACTCTGGAAACACCATATATTTT. This encodes CASSLGGRYSGNTIYF.

The rearrangement uses TRBV5-1 and TRBJ2-5; D possibly corresponds to TRBD1 (6 bases). Trimming took 0 bases from V and 4 from J, leaving 16 bases between them. CDR1 is SGHRS and CDR2 is YFSETQ in the germline V gene. The CDR3 extends over 16 amino acids. CDR3 residues: CASSLGSHRGSETQYF. CDR3 sequence (DNA): TGCGCCAGCAGCTTGGGTAGCCATAGGGGGTCAGAGACCCAGTACTTC.

This clone has a single count. This rearrangement joins TRBV6-1 to TRBJ2-5, with D tentatively TRBD1 (5 bases). V lost 5 bases to trimming and J lost 0 bases, with 10 bases between them. The CDR3 is 14 amino acids. Looked up from germline, CDR1 is MNHNS and CDR2 is SASEGT. DNA for the CDR3: TGTGCCAGCAGTATCCCAGGGAACCAAGAGACCCAGTACTTC. This codes for CASSIPGNQETQYF.

A single count supports this clone. V usage is TRBV28 and J usage is TRBJ1-2, with 7 bases matching TRBD1. Germline V CDR1 and CDR2: MDHEN, SYDVKM. The trim removed 2 bases at V and 4 bases at J, leaving 7 bases unmatched. The CDR3 is 15 amino acids. CDR3 loop: CASSLGTVGIYGYTF. The CDR3 DNA reads as TGTGCCAGCAGTTTAGGGACAGTCGGAATCTATGGCTACACCTTC.

CDR3 loop: CASSLSGAGTGSHNEQFF. In DNA, the CDR3 is TGCGCCAGCAGCCTATCGGGGGCCGGGACAGGGTCCCACAATGAGCAGTTCTTC. The chain uses TRBV4-1 and TRBJ2-1; 9 nucleotides agree with TRBD1. V lost 4 bases to trimming and J lost 5 bases; unmatched junction nucleotides: 15. Germline loops: CDR1 MGHRA, CDR2 YSYEKL. The CDR3 is 18 amino acids.